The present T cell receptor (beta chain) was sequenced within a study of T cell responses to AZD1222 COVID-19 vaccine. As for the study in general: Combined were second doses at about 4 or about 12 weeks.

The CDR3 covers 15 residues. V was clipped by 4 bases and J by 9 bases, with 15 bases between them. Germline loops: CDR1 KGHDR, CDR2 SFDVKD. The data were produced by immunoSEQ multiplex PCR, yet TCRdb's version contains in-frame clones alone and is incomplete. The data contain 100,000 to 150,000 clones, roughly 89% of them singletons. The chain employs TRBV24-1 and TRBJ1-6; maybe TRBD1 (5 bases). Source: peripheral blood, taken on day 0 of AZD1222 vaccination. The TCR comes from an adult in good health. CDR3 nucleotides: TGTGCCACCAGTGAGACGAGGGGATGGGGTTCACCCCTCCACTTT. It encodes CATSETRGWGSPLHF.